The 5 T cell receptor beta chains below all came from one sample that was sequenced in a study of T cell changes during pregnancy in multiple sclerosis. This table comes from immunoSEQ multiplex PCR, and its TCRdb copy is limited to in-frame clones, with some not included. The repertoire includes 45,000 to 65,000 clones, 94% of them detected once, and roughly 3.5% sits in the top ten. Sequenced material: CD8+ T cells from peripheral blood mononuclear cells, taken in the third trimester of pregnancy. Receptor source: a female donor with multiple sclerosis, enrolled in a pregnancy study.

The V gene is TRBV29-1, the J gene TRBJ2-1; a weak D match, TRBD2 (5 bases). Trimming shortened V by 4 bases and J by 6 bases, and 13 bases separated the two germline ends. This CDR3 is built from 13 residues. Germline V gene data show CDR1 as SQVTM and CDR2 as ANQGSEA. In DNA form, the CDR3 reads TGCAGCGTTGGCGGGCCGCTCCCCAATGAGCAGTTCTTC. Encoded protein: CSVGGPLPNEQFF.

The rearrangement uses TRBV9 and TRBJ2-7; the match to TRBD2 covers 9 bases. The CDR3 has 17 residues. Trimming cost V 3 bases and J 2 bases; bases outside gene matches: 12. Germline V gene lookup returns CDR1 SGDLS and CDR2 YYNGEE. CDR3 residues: CASSDHSGRFDPYEQYF. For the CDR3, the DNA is TGTGCCAGCAGCGATCACAGCGGGAGGTTCGATCCCTACGAGCAGTACTTC.

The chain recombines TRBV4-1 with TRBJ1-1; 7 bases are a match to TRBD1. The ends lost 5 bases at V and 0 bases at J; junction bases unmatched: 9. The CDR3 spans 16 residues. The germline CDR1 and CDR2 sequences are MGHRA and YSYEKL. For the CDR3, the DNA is TGCGCCAGCAGCTTTTCCGGAACAGGGGTGAACACTGAAGCTTTCTTT. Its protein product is CASSFSGTGVNTEAFF.

In DNA form, the CDR3 reads TGTGCCAGCAGTCCCGGACAGGGGGATCCTGAAGCTTTCTTT. Encoded protein: CASSPGQGDPEAFF. The chain has TRBV13 and TRBJ1-1; 10 nucleotides agree with TRBD1. CDR1 is PRHDT and CDR2 is FYEKMQ in the germline V gene (reference sequence). The CDR3 runs 14 residues. With 6 bases clipped from V and 6 bases from J, the junction kept 7 bases outside the gene matches.

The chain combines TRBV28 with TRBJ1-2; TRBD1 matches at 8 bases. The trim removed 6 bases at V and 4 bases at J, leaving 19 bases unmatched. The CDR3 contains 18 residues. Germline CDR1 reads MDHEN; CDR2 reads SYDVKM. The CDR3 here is CASRLSTGGSCEAYGYTF. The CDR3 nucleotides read TGTGCCAGCAGACTATCCACAGGGGGGTCATGCGAAGCCTATGGCTACACCTTC.